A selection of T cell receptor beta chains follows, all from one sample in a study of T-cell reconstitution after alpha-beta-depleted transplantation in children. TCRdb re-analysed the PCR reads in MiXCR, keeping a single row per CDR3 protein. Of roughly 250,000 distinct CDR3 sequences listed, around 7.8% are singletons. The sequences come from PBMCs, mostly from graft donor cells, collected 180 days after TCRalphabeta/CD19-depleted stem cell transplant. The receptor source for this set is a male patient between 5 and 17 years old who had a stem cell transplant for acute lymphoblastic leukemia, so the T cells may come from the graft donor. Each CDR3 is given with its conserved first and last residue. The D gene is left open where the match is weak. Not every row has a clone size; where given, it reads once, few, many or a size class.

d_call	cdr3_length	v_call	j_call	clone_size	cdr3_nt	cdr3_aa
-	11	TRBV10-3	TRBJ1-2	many	TGTGCCACCACTGACAACTATGGCTACACCTTC	CATTDNYGYTF
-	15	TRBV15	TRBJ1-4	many	TGTGCCACCAGCAGGGGGGCAGAGCCACTCGGCAAACTGTTTTTT	CATSRGAEPLGKLFF
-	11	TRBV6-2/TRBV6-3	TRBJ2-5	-	TGTGCCAGCAGTCCCAAAGAGACCCGGTACTTC	CASSPKETRYF
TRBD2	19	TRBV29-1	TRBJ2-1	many	TGCAGCGTTAATGGACGACTAGCTCAACCCCTCAGCTCCTACAATGAGCAGTTCTTC	CSVNGRLAQPLSSYNEQFF
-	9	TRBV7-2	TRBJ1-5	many	TGTGCCAGCAAGGTCAACCAGCATTTT	CASKVNQHF
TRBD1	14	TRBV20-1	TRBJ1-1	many	TGCAGTGCTAGGACAGGGGGCGCGCACACTGAAGCTTTCTTT	CSARTGGAHTEAFF
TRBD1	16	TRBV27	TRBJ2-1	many	TGTGCCAGCAGTTTATCGATAGGGGGCCTCTACAATGAGCAGTTCTTC	CASSLSIGGLYNEQFF
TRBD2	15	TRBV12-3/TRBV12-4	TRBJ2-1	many	TGTGCCAGCAGCCCCTCGGGAGGGCCCTACAATGAGCAGTTCTTC	CASSPSGGPYNEQFF
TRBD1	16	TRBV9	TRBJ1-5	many	TGTGCCAGCAGCGTAGGGGGGGACAGGGATGGTCAGCCCCAGCATTTT	CASSVGGDRDGQPQHF
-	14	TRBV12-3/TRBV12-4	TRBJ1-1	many	TGTGCCAGCACCTTCGTTCGGGGGAACACTGAAGCTTTCTTT	CASTFVRGNTEAFF
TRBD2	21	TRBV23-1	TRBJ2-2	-	TGCGCCAGCAGTCCTTATATGGTCGGTCTTGCGGAGCGGGAGGACACCGGGGAGCTGTTTTTT	CASSPYMVGLAEREDTGELFF
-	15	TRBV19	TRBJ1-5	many	TGTGCCAGTAGTATAGATCTGGGGGGGGTTCAGCCCCAGCATTTT	CASSIDLGGVQPQHF
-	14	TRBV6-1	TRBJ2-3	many	TGTGCCAGCAGAGCCGGACCCAACAGGGATACGCAGTATTTT	CASRAGPNRDTQYF
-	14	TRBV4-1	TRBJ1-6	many	TGCGCCAGCAGCTTCAGGAGAGGCAGCTCACCCCTCCACTTT	CASSFRRGSSPLHF
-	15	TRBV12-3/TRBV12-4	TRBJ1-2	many	TGTGCCAGCACTTTAGGGCCTTCCCGAATCTATGGCTACACCTTC	CASTLGPSRIYGYTF
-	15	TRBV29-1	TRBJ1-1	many	TGCAGCGTTTTGGACCAGGGCCTCATGAACACTGAAGCTTTCTTT	CSVLDQGLMNTEAFF
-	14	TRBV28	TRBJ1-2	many	TGTGCCAGCACGCTCCCGGGTCCTAACTATGGCTACACCTTC	CASTLPGPNYGYTF
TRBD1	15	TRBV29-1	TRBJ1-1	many	TGCAGCGGGTCGGGGACAGGTTCCAAGAACACTGAAGCTTTCTTT	CSGSGTGSKNTEAFF
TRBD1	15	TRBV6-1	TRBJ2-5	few	TGTGCCACCTACTCGGGTCGGGACAGCCAAGAGACCCAGTACTTC	CATYSGRDSQETQYF
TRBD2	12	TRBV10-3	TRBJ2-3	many	TGTGCCATCAGTGTGGCGGGAGTTGGGCAGTATTTT	CAISVAGVGQYF
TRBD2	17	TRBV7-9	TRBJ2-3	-	TGTGCCAGCAGCTTAGGGGGACTAGCGGGATTCACAGATACGCAGTATTTT	CASSLGGLAGFTDTQYF
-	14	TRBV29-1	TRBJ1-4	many	TGCAGCGCCAGCCGGGACCTGTTAGAGGAAAAACTGTTTTTT	CSASRDLLEEKLFF
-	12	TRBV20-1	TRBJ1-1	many	TGCAGTGCTAGAGAGGGGAACACTGAAGCTTTCTTT	CSAREGNTEAFF
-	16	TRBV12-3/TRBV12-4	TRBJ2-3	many	TGTGCCAGCAGTTTAGCGGGGGGCCGTAGCACAGATACGCAGTATTTT	CASSLAGGRSTDTQYF
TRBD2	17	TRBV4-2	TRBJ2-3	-	TGTGCCAGCAGCCAAGATTTCCGGGAGGCCCCCCGTCGCACGCAGTATTTT	CASSQDFREAPRRTQYF
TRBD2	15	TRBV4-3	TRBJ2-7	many	TGCGCCAGCAGCCAAGATGTAGCGGGGACCTACGAGCAGTACTTC	CASSQDVAGTYEQYF
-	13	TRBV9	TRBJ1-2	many	TGTGCCAGCAGCGTAGGGGCTAACTATGGCTACACCTTC	CASSVGANYGYTF
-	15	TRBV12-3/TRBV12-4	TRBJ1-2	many	TGTGCCAGCAGTTTAGCCCCCCGGGGGAACTATGGCTACACCTTC	CASSLAPRGNYGYTF
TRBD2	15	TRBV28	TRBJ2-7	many	TGTGCCAGCGGGACTAGCGGGACAAGCTCCTACGAGCAGTACTTC	CASGTSGTSSYEQYF
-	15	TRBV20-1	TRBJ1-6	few	TGCAGTGCTAGAGTGGCGGGGAAGGATAATTCACCCCTCCACTTT	CSARVAGKDNSPLHF
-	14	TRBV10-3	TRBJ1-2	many	TGTGCCATCAGTGAAGGGGCCTTAGGCTATGGCTACACCTTC	CAISEGALGYGYTF
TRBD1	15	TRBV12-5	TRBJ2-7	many	TGTGCTAGTGGATACTCCGGGACAGGGTCCTACGAGCAGTACTTC	CASGYSGTGSYEQYF
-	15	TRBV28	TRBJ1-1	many	TGTGCCAGCAGTCCGGCCGGGTCTCTCAACACTGAAGCTTTCTTT	CASSPAGSLNTEAFF
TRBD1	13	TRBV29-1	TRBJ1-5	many	TGCAGCGTTGCCAGGGGGAGCAATCAGCCCCAGCATTTT	CSVARGSNQPQHF
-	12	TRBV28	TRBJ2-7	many	TGTGCCAGCAGTGCAGGAGGCAGCCGAGGGTACTTC	CASSAGGSRGYF
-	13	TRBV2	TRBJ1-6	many	TGTGCCAGCAGTGTTGCGGGTGGCTCACCCCTCCACTTT	CASSVAGGSPLHF
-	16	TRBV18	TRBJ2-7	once	TGTGCCAGCTCACGAAACGTAGGGAGAGTCTCCTACGAGCAGAACTTC	CASSRNVGRVSYEQNF
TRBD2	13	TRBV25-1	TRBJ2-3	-	TGTGCCAGCTTACTAGCGGGGGGCGATACGCAGTATTTT	CASLLAGGDTQYF
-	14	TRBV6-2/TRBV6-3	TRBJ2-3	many	TGTGCCAGCAGCCCAGTGGGAGTCACAGATACGCAGTATTTT	CASSPVGVTDTQYF
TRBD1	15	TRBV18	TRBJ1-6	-	TGTGCCAGCTCACCCTTAGGACAGGGAAATTCACCCCTCCACTTT	CASSPLGQGNSPLHF
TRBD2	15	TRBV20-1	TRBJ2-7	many	TGCAGTGCTAGAGATTCGTTGGGAGGGATCGGGGAGCAGTACTTC	CSARDSLGGIGEQYF
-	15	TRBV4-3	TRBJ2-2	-	TGCGCCAGCAGCCAAGATGACGGGGTAGCCGGGGAGCTGTTTTTT	CASSQDDGVAGELFF
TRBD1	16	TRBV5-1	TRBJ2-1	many	TGCGCCAGCAGCTGGACCGGGACAGCCTCAAACAATGAGCAGTTCTTC	CASSWTGTASNNEQFF
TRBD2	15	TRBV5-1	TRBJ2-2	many	TGCGCCAGCAGGATTAGCGGGAGAAAAACCGGGGAGCTGTTTTTT	CASRISGRKTGELFF
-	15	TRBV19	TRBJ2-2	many	TGTGCCAGTAGTATACGCCCAGGGCCCACCGGGGAGCTGTTTTTT	CASSIRPGPTGELFF
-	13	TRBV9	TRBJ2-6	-	TGTGCCAGCAGGGAAACTGGGGCCAACGTCCTGACTTTC	CASRETGANVLTF
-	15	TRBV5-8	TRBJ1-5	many	TGTGCCAGCACCCCTCCGGGGGGAAGCAATCAGCCCCAGCATTTT	CASTPPGGSNQPQHF
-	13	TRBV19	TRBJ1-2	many	TGTGCCAGTAGTATAGAGGGGCACTATGGCTACACCTTC	CASSIEGHYGYTF
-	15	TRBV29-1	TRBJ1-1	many	TGCAGCGTTGATCTCCTTCAGGGTAAGAACACTGAAGCTTTCTTT	CSVDLLQGKNTEAFF
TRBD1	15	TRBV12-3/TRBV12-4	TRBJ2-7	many	TGTGCCAGCGCACTCTACCGGGACAGAGTCTACGAGCAGTACTTC	CASALYRDRVYEQYF
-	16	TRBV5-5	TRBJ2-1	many	TGTGCCAGCACCCATGGGGGGAAGACCTCCTACAATGAGCAGTTCTTC	CASTHGGKTSYNEQFF
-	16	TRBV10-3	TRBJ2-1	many	TGTGCCATCAGTGAGAGAGCTAGCCCGTCCTACAATGAGCAGTTCTTC	CAISERASPSYNEQFF
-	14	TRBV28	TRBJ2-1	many	TGTGCCAGCAGTTTTCCCTCCCAGGTTGAGGGGCAGTTCTTC	CASSFPSQVEGQFF
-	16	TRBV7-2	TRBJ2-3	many	TGTGCCAGCAGCGTTCCTAGGGGGTCTAGCACAGATACGCAGTATTTT	CASSVPRGSSTDTQYF
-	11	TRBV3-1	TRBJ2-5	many	TGTGCCAGCAGCCAAGATTTGTCCGTTTACTTC	CASSQDLSVYF
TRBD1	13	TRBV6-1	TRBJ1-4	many	TGTGCCACCCGGACAGGGGCTAATGAAAAACTGTTTTTT	CATRTGANEKLFF
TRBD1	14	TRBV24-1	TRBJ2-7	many	TGTGCCACCGTTCCGGGACAGGGAGGCTACGAGCAGTACTTC	CATVPGQGGYEQYF
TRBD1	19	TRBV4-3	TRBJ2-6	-	TGCGCCAGCAGCCAAGGGTCGGGCAGGGGGTGGGCTGGGGCCAACGTCCTGACTTTC	CASSQGSGRGWAGANVLTF
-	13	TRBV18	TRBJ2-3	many	TGTGCCAGCTCACCATTACGGGCAGATACGCAGTATTTT	CASSPLRADTQYF
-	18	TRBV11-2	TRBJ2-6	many	TGTGCCAGCAGCTCAAGGGGGGCAGGGGGCTCTGGGGCCAACGTCCTGACTTTC	CASSSRGAGGSGANVLTF